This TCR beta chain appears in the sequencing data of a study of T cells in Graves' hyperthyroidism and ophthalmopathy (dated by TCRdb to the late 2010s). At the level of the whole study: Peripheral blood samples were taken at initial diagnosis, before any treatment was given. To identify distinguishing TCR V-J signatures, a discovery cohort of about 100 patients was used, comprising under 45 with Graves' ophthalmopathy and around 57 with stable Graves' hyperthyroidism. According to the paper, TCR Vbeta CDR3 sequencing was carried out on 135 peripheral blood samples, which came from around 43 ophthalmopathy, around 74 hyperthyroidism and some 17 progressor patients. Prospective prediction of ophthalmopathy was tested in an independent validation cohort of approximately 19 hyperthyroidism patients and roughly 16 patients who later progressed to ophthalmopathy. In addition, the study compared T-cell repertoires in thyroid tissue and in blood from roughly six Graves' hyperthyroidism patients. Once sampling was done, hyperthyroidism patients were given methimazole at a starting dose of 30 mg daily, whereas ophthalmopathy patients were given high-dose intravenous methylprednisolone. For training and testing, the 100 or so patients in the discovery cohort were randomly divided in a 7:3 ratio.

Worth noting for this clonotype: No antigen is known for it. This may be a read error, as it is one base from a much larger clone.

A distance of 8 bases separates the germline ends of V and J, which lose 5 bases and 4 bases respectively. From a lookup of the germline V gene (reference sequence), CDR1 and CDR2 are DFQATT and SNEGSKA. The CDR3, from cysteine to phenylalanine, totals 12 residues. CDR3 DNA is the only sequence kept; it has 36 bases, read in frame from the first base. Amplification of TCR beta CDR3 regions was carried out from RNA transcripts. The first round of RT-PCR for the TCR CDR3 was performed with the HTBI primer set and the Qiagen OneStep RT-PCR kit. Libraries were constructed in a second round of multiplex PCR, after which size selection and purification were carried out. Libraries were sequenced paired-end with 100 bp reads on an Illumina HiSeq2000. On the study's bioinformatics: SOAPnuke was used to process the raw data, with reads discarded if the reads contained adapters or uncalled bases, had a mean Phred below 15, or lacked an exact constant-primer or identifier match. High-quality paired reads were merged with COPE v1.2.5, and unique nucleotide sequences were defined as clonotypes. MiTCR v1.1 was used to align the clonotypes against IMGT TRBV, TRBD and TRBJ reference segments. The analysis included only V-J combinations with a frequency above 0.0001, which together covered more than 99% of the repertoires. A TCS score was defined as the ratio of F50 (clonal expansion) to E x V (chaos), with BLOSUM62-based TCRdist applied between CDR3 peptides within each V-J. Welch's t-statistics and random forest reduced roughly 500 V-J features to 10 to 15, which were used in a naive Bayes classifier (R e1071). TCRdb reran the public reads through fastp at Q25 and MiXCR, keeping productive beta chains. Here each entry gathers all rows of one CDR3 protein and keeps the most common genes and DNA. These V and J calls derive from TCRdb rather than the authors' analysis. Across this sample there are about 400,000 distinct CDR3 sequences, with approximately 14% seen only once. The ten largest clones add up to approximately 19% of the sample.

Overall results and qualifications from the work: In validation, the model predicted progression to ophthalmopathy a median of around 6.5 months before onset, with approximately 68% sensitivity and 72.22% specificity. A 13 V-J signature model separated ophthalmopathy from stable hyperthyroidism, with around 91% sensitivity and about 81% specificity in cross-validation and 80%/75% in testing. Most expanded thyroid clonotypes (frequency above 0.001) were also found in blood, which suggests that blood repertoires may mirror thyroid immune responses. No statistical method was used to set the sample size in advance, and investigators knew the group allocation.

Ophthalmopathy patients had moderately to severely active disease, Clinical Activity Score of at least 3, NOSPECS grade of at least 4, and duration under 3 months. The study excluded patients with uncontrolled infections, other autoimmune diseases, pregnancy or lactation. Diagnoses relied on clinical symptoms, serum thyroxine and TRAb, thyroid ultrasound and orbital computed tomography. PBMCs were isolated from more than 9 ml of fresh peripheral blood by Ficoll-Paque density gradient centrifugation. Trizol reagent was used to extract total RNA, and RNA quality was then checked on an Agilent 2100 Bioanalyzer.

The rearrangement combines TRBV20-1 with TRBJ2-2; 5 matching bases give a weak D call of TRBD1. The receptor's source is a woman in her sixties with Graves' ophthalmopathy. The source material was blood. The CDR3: CSAGHSTGELFF. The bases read TGCAGTGCTGGACACAGCACCGGGGAGCTGTTTTTT.